The clone carrying this T cell receptor beta chain was observed at least ten times. These data belong to a study of T cells after yellow fever vaccination. The germline CDR1 and CDR2 sequences are MNHEY and SMNVEV (reference sequence). The CDR3 sequence is 15 residues long. J gave up 5 bases and V 5 bases, and 7 bases lay outside the gene matches. MiXCR, run by TCRdb on the 5' RACE reads, gives a single entry per CDR3 protein. The sample includes about 550,000 distinct CDR3 sequences, under 25% of them seen just once. The V gene is TRBV27, the J gene TRBJ2-7; 12 bases match TRBD2. The specimen comprised PBMCs, sampled 15 days after the yellow fever booster vaccination. The sequence derives from a young man who received the YFV17D yellow fever vaccine. CDR3 sequence: CASSPLAGGINEQYF. For the CDR3, the DNA is TGTGCCAGCAGTCCCCTAGCGGGAGGGATCAACGAGCAGTACTTC.